Listed here are 3 T cell receptor beta chains from one sample, sequenced in a study of cytomegalovirus exposure and HLA in healthy donors. Profiling relied on immunoSEQ multiplex PCR, and the TCRdb table lists in-frame clones only, not all of them. The repertoire has about 330,000 clones, roughly 88% of them found once; the top ten carry 0.65% to 0.85%. Sequenced sample: PBMCs. Receptors were obtained from a woman in her late teens or twenties in good health and CMV-seronegative.

The gene calls are TRBV19 and TRBJ2-7; a weak D match, TRBD2 (5 bases). The CDR3 has 16 amino acids. V was clipped by 0 bases and J by 3 bases, with 15 bases between them. Germline-derived CDR1 and CDR2 are LNHDA and SQIVND (reference sequence). DNA for the CDR3: TGTGCCAGTAGTATAGAGAAAACCTCGGGGATCTACGAGCAGTACTTC. Its translation: CASSIEKTSGIYEQYF.

This chain connects TRBV10-2 to TRBJ2-3; D gene ambiguous. Trimming left V 3 bases short and J 0 bases short, with 13 bases between. CDR1 is WSHSY, CDR2 SAAADI, per germline. CDR3 size: 16 residues. For the CDR3, the DNA is TGCGCCAGCAGTGATCGGTGGGCCGCTAGCACAGATACGCAGTATTTT. This encodes CASSDRWAASTDTQYF.

The rearrangement links TRBV28 to TRBJ2-7, with 11 bases aligning to TRBD2. Germline V gene lookup returns CDR1 MDHEN and CDR2 SYDVKM. This CDR3 has 12 residues. The chain's CDR3 is CVVGLADYEQYF. DNA for the CDR3: TGTGTCGTGGGACTAGCGGACTACGAGCAGTACTTC.